The T cell receptor beta chain described here comes from a study of blood T cell repertoires in COVID-19. Background on the study: COVID-19 samples from acute and convalescent phases originated in the United States, Italy and Spain.

This clone was detected only once. As originally analysed: Quantification of nucleated cells was approximated via reference gene primer amplification. Sequencing was performed with immunoSEQ multiplex PCR; in TCRdb, only in-frame clones are kept and a portion is missing. V and J calls and clone size come straight from that table; D and trimming were deduced from the DNA. The sample carries 30,000 to 40,000 clones, approximately 95% recorded once. CDR3 length: 13 residues. Deletions cut 2 bases from V and 7 bases from J, with 11 bases between. CDR1 MNHEY and CDR2 SVGEGT come from the germline V gene. Sequencing input: peripheral blood. This receptor was taken from a male donor with active COVID-19. J is TRBJ1-1 and V is TRBV6-2 or TRBV6-3; maybe TRBD1 (6 bases). CDR3: CASSYTGRVEAFF. CDR3 in DNA: TGTGCCAGCAGTTACACAGGGAGGGTTGAAGCTTTCTTT.